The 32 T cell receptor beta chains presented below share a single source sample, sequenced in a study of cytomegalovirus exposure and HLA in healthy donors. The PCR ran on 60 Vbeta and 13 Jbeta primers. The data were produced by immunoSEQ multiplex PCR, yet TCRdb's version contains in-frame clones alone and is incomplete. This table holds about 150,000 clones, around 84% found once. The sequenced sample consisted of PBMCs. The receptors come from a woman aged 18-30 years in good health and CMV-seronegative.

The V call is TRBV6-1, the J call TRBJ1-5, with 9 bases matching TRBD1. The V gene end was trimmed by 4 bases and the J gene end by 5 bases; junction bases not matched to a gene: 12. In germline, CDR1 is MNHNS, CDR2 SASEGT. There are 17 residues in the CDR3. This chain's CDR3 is CASSGGQGGWAYQPQHF. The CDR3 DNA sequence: TGTGCCAGCAGTGGGGGACAGGGCGGTTGGGCCTATCAGCCCCAGCATTTT.

The CDR3 spells CASSQGQGSGPLHF. DNA of the CDR3: TGTGCCAGCAGCCAAGGACAGGGGAGTGGACCCCTCCACTTT. J is TRBJ1-6 and V is TRBV4-2; TRBD1 matches at 8 bases. J gave up 12 bases and V 1 base, and 5 bases lay outside the gene matches. This CDR3 spans 14 amino acids. Germline lookup yields CDR1 LGHNA and CDR2 YNFKEQ.

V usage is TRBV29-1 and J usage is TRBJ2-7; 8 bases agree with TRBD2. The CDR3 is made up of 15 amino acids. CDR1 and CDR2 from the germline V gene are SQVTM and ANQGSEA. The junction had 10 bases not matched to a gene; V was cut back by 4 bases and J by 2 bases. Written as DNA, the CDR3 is TGCAGCGTTGGCCCGCGACTAGCGAATCCCTACGAGCAGTACTTC. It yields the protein CSVGPRLANPYEQYF.

Written as DNA, the CDR3 is TGTGCCAGCAGTAGCCCCGGGACAGGGGGAATTTGGTACTTC. Protein sequence: CASSSPGTGGIWYF. This chain uses TRBV28 with TRBJ2-4; TRBD1 matches at 11 bases. The CDR3 loop spans 14 amino acids. Looked up from germline, CDR1 is MDHEN and CDR2 is SYDVKM. V trimming: 5 bases; J trimming: 15 bases; junction bases outside the gene matches: 12.

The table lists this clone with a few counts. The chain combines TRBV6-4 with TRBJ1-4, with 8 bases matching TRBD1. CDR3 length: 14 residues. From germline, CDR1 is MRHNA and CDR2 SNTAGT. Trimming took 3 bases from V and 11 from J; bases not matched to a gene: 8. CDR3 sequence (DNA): TGTGCCAGCAGTGAGGGGACAGGTGTCGGGAAACTGTTTTTT. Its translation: CASSEGTGVGKLFF.

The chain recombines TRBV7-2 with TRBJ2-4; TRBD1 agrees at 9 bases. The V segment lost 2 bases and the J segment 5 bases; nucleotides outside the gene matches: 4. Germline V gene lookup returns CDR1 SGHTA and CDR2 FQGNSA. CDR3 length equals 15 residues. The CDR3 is CASSLWDREENIQYF. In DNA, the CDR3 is TGTGCCAGCAGCTTATGGGACAGGGAAGAAAACATTCAGTACTTC.

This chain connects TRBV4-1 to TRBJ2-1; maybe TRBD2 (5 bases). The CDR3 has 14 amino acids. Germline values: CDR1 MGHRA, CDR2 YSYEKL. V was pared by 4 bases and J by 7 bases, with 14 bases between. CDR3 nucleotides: TGCGCCAGCAGCCGGACTCTACGCATGAATGAGCAGTTCTTC. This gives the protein CASSRTLRMNEQFF.

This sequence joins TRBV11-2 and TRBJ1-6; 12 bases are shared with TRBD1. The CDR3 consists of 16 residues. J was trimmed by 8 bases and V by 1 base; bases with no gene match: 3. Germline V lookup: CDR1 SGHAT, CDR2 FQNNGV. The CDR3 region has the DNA TGTGCCAGCAGCTTAGTTGGGACAGGGGGCGATTCACCCCTCCACTTT. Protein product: CASSLVGTGGDSPLHF.

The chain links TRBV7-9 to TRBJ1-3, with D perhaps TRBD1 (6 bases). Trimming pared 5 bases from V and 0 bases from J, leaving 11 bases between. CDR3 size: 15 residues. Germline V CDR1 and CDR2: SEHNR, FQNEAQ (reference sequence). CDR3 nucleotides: TGTGCCAGCAGCATACCGACAGGCTCTGGAAACACCATATATTTT. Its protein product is CASSIPTGSGNTIYF.

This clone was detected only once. The CDR3 DNA reads TGCAGCGTTGAACTCCCAGATCGGGGGGACAATGAGCAGTTCTTC. Translation gives CSVELPDRGDNEQFF. V and J are TRBV29-1 and TRBJ2-1, with 7 nucleotides matching TRBD2. With 2 bases clipped from V and 5 bases from J, the junction kept 9 bases outside the gene matches. The CDR3 is 15 residues long. Germline V CDR1 and CDR2: SQVTM, ANQGSEA.

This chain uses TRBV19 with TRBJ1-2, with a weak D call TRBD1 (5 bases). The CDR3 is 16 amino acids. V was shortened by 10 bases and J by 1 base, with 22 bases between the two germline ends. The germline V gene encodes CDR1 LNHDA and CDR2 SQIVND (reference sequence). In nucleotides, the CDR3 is TGTGCCATAGGGGCAGCCCGCCGGGGGGGTAACTATGGCTACACCTTC. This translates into CAIGAARRGGNYGYTF.

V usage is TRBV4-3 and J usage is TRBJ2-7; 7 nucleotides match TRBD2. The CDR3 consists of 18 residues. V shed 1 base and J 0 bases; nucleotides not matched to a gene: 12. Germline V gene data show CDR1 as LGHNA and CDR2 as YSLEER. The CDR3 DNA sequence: TGCGCCAGCAGCCAAGCGAGGGTTCTCAAGCGGGACTCCTACGAGCAGTACTTC. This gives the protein CASSQARVLKRDSYEQYF.

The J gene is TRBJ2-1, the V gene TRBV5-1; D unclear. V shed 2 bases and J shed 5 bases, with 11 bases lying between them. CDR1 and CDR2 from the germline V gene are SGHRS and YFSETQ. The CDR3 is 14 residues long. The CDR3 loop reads CASSLFSQDNEQFF. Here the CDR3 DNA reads TGCGCCAGCAGCTTATTTAGTCAAGACAATGAGCAGTTCTTC.

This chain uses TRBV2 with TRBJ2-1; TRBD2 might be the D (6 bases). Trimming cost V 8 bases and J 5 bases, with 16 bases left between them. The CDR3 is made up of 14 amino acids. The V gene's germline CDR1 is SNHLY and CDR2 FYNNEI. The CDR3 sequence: CASVAGREHNEQFF. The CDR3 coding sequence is TGTGCCAGCGTCGCTGGGCGGGAACACAATGAGCAGTTCTTC.

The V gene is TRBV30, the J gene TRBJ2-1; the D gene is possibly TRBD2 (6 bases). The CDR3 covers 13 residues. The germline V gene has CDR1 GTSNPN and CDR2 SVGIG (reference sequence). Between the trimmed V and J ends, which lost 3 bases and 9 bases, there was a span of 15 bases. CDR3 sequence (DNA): TGTGCCTGGAGCCCCGGAGGGATGACTGAGCAGTTCTTC. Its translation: CAWSPGGMTEQFF. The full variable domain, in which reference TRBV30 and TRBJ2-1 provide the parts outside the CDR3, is SQTIHQWPATLVQPVGSPLSLECTVEGTSNPNLYWYRQAAGRGLQLLFYSVGIGQISSEVPQNLSASRPQDRQFILSSKKLLLSDSGFYLCAWSPGGMTEQFFGPGTRLTVL.

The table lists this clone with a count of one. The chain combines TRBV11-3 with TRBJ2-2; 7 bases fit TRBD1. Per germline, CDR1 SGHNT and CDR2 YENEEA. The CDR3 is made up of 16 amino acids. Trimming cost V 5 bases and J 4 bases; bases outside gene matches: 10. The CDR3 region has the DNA TGTGCCAGCAGCCCGGGGACAGCCCCGCGCACCGGGGAGCTGTTTTTT. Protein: CASSPGTAPRTGELFF.

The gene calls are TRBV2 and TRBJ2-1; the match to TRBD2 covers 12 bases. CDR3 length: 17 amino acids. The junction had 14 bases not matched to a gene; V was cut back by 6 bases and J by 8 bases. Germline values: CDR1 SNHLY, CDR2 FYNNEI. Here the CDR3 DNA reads TGTGCCAGCAGGCTCCGCAGGACTAGCGGGGCGCGCGATGAGCAGTTCTTC. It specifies CASRLRRTSGARDEQFF.

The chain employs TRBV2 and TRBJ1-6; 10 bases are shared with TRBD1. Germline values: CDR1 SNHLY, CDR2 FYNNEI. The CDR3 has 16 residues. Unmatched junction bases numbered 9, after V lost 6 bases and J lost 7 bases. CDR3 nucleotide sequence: TGTGCCAGCAGGGAACCGGGACAGGGGAAAAATTCACCCCTCCACTTT. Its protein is CASREPGQGKNSPLHF.

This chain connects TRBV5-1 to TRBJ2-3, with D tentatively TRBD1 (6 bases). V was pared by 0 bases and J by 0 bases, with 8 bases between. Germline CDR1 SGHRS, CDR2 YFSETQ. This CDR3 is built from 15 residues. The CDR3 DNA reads TGCGCCAGCAGCTTGGACAGGGCAAGCACAGATACGCAGTATTTT. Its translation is CASSLDRASTDTQYF. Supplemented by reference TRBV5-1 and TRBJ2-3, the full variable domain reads KAGVTQTPRYLIKTRGQQVTLSCSPISGHRSVSWYQQTPGQGLQFLFEYFSETQRNKGNFPGRFSGRQFSNSRSEMNVSTLELGDSALYLCASSLDRASTDTQYFGPGTRLTVL.

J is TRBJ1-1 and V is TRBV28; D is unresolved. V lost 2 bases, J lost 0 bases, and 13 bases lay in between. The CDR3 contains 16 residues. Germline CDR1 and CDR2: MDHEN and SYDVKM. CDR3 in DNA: TGTGCCAGCAGTTTAATAAGAGAGGTGATGAACACTGAAGCTTTCTTT. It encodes CASSLIREVMNTEAFF.

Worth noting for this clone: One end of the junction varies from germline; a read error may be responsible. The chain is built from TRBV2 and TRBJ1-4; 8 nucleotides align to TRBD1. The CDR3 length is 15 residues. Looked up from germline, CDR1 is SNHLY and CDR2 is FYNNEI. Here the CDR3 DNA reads TGTGCCAGCAGAGAAGACAGGGGTGGGTTAGGAAAACTGTTTTTT. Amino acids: CASREDRGGLGKLFF. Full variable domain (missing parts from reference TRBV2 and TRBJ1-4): EPEVTQTPSHQVTQMGQEVILRCVPISNHLYFYWYRQILGQKVEFLVSFYNNEISEKSEIFDDQFSVERPDGSNFTLKIRSTKLEDSAMYFCASREDRGGLGKLFFGSGTQLSVL.

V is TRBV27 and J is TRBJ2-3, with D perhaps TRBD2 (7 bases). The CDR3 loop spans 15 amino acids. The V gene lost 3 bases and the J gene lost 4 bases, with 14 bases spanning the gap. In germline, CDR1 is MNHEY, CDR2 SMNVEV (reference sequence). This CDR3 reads CASSLLAGASDTQYF. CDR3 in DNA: TGTGCCAGCAGTTTGTTGGCGGGGGCCTCAGATACGCAGTATTTT.

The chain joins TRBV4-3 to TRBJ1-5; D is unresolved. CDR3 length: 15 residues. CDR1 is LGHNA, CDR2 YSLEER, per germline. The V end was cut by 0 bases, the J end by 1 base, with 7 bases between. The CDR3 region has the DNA TGCGCCAGCAGCCAAGATGGGCTGAGCAATCAGCCCCAGCATTTT. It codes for CASSQDGLSNQPQHF.

The CDR3 nucleotides are TGTGCCTGGACGGGGGGCTTGAAGGAAAAACTGTTTTTT. Translating gives CAWTGGLKEKLFF. This chain links TRBV5-3 with TRBJ1-4, with D perhaps TRBD1 (6 bases). TRBV5-3 is recorded as an ORF, its role being uncertain. This CDR3 is 13 amino acids long. Trimming removed 10 bases at V and 8 bases at J, with 18 bases between.

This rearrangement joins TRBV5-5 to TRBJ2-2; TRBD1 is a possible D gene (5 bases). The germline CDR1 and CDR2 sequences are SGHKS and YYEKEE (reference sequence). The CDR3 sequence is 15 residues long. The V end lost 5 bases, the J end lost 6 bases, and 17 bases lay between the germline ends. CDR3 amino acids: CASSSEAGIAGELFF. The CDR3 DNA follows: TGTGCCAGCAGTTCTGAGGCAGGGATCGCCGGGGAGCTGTTTTTT.

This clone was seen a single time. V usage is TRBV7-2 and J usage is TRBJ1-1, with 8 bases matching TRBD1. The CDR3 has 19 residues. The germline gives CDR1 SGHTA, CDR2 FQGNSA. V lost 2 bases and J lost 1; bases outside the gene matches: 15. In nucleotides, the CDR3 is TGTGCCAGCAGCTTAAGAAGGCTCAGGGGGCGATTTTCGAACACTGAAGCTTTCTTT. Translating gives CASSLRRLRGRFSNTEAFF.

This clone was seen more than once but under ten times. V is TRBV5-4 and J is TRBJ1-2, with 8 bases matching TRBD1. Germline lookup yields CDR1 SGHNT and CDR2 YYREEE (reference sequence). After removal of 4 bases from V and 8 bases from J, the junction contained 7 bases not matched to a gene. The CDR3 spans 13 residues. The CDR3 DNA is TGTGCCAGCAGCCCCAGGACAGGGTCCGGCTACACCTTC. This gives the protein CASSPRTGSGYTF.

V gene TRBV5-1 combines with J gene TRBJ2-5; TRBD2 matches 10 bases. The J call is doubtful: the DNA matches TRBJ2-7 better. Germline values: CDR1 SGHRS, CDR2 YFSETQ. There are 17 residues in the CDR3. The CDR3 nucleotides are TGCGCCAGCAGCCCCGACTACCTCGCTAGCGGGGGCTACGAGCAGTACTTC. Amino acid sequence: CASSPDYLASGGYEQYF.

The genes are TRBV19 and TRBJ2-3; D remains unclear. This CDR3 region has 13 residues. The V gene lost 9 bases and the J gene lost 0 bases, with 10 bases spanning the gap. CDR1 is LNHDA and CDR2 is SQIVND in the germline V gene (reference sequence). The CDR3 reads CASRGLSTDTQYF. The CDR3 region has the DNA TGTGCCAGCAGAGGTCTCAGCACAGATACGCAGTATTTT.

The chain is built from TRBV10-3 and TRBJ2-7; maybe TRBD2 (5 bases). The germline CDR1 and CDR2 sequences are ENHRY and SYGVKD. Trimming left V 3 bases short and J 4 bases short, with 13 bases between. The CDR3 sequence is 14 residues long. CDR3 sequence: CAISERGLGYEQYF. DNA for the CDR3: TGTGCCATCAGTGAACGGGGTCTGGGGTACGAGCAGTACTTC.

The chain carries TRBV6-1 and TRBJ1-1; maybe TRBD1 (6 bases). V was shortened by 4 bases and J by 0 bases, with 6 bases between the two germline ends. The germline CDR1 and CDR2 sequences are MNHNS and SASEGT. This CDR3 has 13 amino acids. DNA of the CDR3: TGTGCCAGCAGTGCAGGGGTGAACACTGAAGCTTTCTTT. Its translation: CASSAGVNTEAFF.

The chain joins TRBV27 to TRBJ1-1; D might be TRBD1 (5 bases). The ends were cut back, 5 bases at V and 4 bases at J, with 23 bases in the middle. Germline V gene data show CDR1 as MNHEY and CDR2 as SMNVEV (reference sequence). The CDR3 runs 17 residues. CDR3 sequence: CASSLSGGAGLLTEAFF. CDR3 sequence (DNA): TGTGCCAGCAGTCTCTCGGGCGGGGCAGGACTCCTCACTGAAGCTTTCTTT.